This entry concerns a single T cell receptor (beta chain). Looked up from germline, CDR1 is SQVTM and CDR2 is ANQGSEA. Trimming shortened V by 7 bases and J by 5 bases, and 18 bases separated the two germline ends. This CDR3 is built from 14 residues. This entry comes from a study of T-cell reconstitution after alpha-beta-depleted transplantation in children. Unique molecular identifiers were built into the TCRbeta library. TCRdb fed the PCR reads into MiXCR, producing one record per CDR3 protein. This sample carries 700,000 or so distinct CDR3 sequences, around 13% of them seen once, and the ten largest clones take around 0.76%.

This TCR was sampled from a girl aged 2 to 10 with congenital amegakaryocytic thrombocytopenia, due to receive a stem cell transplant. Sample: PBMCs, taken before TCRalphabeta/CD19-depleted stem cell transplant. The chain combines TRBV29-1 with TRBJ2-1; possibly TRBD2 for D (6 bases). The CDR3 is CSALTAGMNNEQFF. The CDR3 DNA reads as TGCAGCGCCTTGACGGCGGGAATGAACAATGAGCAGTTCTTC.